This passage covers 27 T cell receptor beta chains from one sample sequenced in a study of metastatic and nonmetastatic thyroid tumors. TCRdb re-called the PCR reads via MiXCR. The sample comprises under 20,000 clones, 25% to 30% of which are singletons, and approximately 12% rests with the top ten. Ahead of thyroid surgery, no patient had received treatment of any kind. The sequenced material came from adjacent normal tissue. These receptors all stem from a female donor with papillary thyroid cancer or a benign thyroid nodule (not recorded which). Some clones in this sample may be carry-over from other donors' samples.

This clone is medium-sized in the sample. The chain employs TRBV20-1 and TRBJ2-1, with 12 bases fitting TRBD2. CDR1 DFQATT and CDR2 SNEGSKA come from the germline V gene (reference sequence). V shed 0 bases and J 6 bases; nucleotides not matched to a gene: 15. CDR3 length: 19 residues. Here the CDR3 reads CSARDSPSGGVGGVNEQFF. The CDR3 DNA reads as TGCAGTGCTAGAGATTCCCCTAGCGGGGGGGTCGGAGGGGTCAATGAGCAGTTCTTC.

DNA for the CDR3: TGCGCCAGCAGCTTGCGGGCTAGCGGGAGTAAGGAGACCCAGTACTTC. This codes for CASSLRASGSKETQYF. This sequence joins TRBV5-1 and TRBJ2-5; 10 bases are shared with TRBD2. Germline values: CDR1 SGHRS, CDR2 YFSETQ. V lost 1 base to trimming and J lost 5 bases; unmatched junction nucleotides: 8. There are 16 residues in the CDR3.

J is TRBJ1-6 and V is TRBV15, with a weak D call TRBD1 (6 bases). This CDR3 contains 15 residues. V gave up 4 bases and J gave up 7 bases, with 14 bases separating them. Per germline, CDR1 LNHNV and CDR2 YYDKDF (reference sequence). The CDR3 nucleotides are TGTGCCACCAGCATGGGGACATCCCGAAATTCACCCCTCCACTTT. Amino acid sequence: CATSMGTSRNSPLHF.

This clone showed up many times. CDR3 coding DNA: TGTGCCAGCAGGACCGCGCCCTTCAGGGGGGGATCCTACGAGCAGTACTTC. Amino acids: CASRTAPFRGGSYEQYF. The chain uses TRBV6-2 or TRBV6-3 and TRBJ2-7, with D perhaps assigned TRBD1 or TRBD2 (7 bases each). This CDR3 contains 17 residues. Trimming removed 6 bases at V and 1 base at J, with 22 bases between. The V gene's germline CDR1 is MNHEY and CDR2 SVGEGT.

In regard to this clone: A much bigger clone sits one base away, suggesting this may be a read error. J is TRBJ2-7 and V is TRBV2, with D possibly matching TRBD2 (5 bases). CDR1 SNHLY and CDR2 FYNNEI come from the germline V gene. CDR3 size: 14 residues. The V gene lost 7 bases and the J gene lost 3 bases, with 16 bases spanning the gap. The CDR3 nucleotides are TGTGCCAGCATCTCCGTGACGGGGATCTACGAGCAGTACTTC. Amino acid sequence: CASISVTGIYEQYF.

In its sample, this clone was seen a few times. The chain has TRBV6-1 and TRBJ2-7, with D possibly TRBD1 on 6 matching bases. Germline loops: CDR1 MNHNS, CDR2 SASEGT. This CDR3 has 11 residues. Trimming took 4 bases from V and 6 from J, leaving 7 bases between them. CDR3 sequence (DNA): TGTGCCAGCAGTGGGACAGTCGAGCAGTACTTC. It specifies CASSGTVEQYF.

The table lists this clone with a few counts. The J gene is TRBJ1-2, the V gene TRBV29-1; 8 bases map to TRBD1. The CDR3 contains 11 residues. Looked up from germline, CDR1 is SQVTM and CDR2 is ANQGSEA. The ends lost 4 bases at V and 12 bases at J; junction bases unmatched: 7. CDR3 DNA: TGCAGCGTTGTCGGGACAGGCCTTAACACCTTC. Protein: CSVVGTGLNTF.

This clone appeared a few times. The genes are TRBV2 and TRBJ2-7; 13 nucleotides line up with TRBD2. Looked up from germline, CDR1 is SNHLY and CDR2 is FYNNEI. Trimming took 4 bases from V and 0 from J; bases not matched to a gene: 12. The CDR3 contains 19 residues. The CDR3 spells CASSAPGLAGRVGSYEQYF. In DNA, the CDR3 is TGTGCCAGCAGTGCTCCGGGACTAGCGGGAAGGGTGGGCTCCTACGAGCAGTACTTC.

This clone was recorded a few times. J is TRBJ2-5 and V is TRBV9, with TRBD2 matching 13 bases. Germline lookup yields CDR1 SGDLS and CDR2 YYNGEE. The CDR3 is 16 residues long. With V trimmed by 4 bases and J by 4 bases, 7 bases remained unmatched. CDR3 sequence (DNA): TGTGCCAGCAGCAACGGACTAGCGGGAGTAAGAGAGACCCAGTACTTC. It encodes CASSNGLAGVRETQYF. Looking up the rest from reference TRBV9 and TRBJ2-5 gives the full variable domain: DSGVTQTPKHLITATGQRVTLRCSPRSGDLSVYWYQQSLDQGLQFLIQYYNGEERAKGNILERFSAQQFPDLHSELNLSSLELGDSALYFCASSNGLAGVRETQYFGPGTRLLVL.

There are a few counts of this clone. V and J are TRBV27 and TRBJ2-1, with 7 bases that match TRBD2. Germline CDR1 reads MNHEY; CDR2 reads SMNVEV (reference sequence). The CDR3 has 18 amino acids. V lost 0 bases, J lost 5 bases, and 13 bases stayed unmatched. CDR3 in amino acids: CASSLSGSWLAADNEQFF. In DNA, the CDR3 is TGTGCCAGCAGTTTATCGGGGAGTTGGCTAGCGGCCGACAATGAGCAGTTCTTC.

This clone was detected only once. This chain connects TRBV7-6 to TRBJ2-2; a possible D gene is TRBD2 (6 bases). The germline V gene has CDR1 SGHVS and CDR2 FNYEAQ. Trimming left V 3 bases short and J 5 bases short, with 16 bases between. The CDR3 is 16 residues long. The CDR3 spells CASSFLREKGTGELFF. The CDR3 DNA reads as TGTGCCAGCAGCTTCCTCCGGGAGAAAGGTACCGGGGAGCTGTTTTTT.

The chain has TRBV20-1 and TRBJ2-3, with D unresolved. Germline V gives CDR1 DFQATT, CDR2 SNEGSKA (reference sequence). This CDR3 region has 11 residues. Between the trimmed V and J ends, which lost 5 bases and 2 bases, there was a span of 5 bases. CDR3 sequence (DNA): TGCAGTGCTCGACTCACAGATACGCAGTATTTT. It codes for CSARLTDTQYF.

This clone was seen a few times. Without the conserved terminal phenylalanine or tryptophan, this CDR3 likely stems from a read error. The DNA of the CDR3 is TGTGCCAGCAGCTACGGGCCGGAGGCCGAGCAGTACCTC. Translated, it gives CASSYGPEAEQYL. The chain has TRBV7-2 and TRBJ2-7, with a weak D call TRBD2 (5 bases). The V gene lost 4 bases and the J gene lost 6 bases, with 13 bases spanning the gap. Germline-derived CDR1 and CDR2 are SGHTA and FQGNSA. The CDR3 is 13 amino acids.

The chain is built from TRBV11-2 and TRBJ1-2; D is ambiguous. The CDR3 covers 13 residues. Trimming removed 1 base from V and 2 bases from J, with 5 bases in between. Germline CDR1 and CDR2: SGHAT and FQNNGV. The CDR3 loop is CASSLGRNYGYTF. CDR3 sequence (DNA): TGTGCCAGCAGCTTAGGCAGGAACTATGGCTACACCTTC.

By its share, this clone is large. V gene TRBV12-3 or TRBV12-4 combines with J gene TRBJ2-7; D possibly corresponds to TRBD2 (5 bases). The CDR3 loop spans 13 amino acids. The V end was cut by 5 bases, the J end by 2 bases, with 10 bases between. CDR3 nucleotide sequence: TGTGCCAGCAGTGAGGGCACAGCCTACGAGCAGTACTTC. This sequence encodes CASSEGTAYEQYF.

A single count supports this clone. One junction end does not reproduce the germline sequence, and a read error may be involved. The V gene is TRBV13, the J gene TRBJ2-3; 7 nucleotides line up with TRBD2. The CDR3 runs 14 residues. Germline CDR1 is PRHDT and CDR2 is FYEKMQ (reference sequence). The CDR3 spells CSSSSSGETDTQYF. CDR3 DNA: TGTTCCAGCAGCTCGAGCGGGGAGACAGATACGCAGTATTTT.

This clone appeared a few times. This rearrangement joins TRBV12-3 or TRBV12-4 to TRBJ2-1; D uncertain. This CDR3 contains 14 residues. The V end was cut by 4 bases, the J end by 5 bases, with 12 bases between. CDR3 in DNA: TGTGCCAGCAGTTGGAGTATCGGTCACAATGAGCAGTTCTTC. Residues: CASSWSIGHNEQFF.

In this sample, this clone is large (0.1 to 1%). The DNA for the CDR3 is TGCGCCAGCAGCTTGGCAGGGGTGGGGGAGCAGTACTTC. Its protein product is CASSLAGVGEQYF. The chain employs TRBV5-1 and TRBJ2-7; D is possibly TRBD1 (6 bases). The CDR3 spans 13 residues. Germline CDR1 SGHRS, CDR2 YFSETQ. Between the trimmed V and J ends, which lost 0 bases and 7 bases, there was a span of 11 bases.

This chain links TRBV9 with TRBJ1-1, with D unclear. The CDR3 is 12 amino acids. From germline, CDR1 is SGDLS and CDR2 YYNGEE. The ends were cut back, 5 bases at V and 3 bases at J, with 8 bases in the middle. The CDR3 loop is CASRGRDTEAFF. CDR3 nucleotide sequence: TGTGCCAGCAGGGGAAGGGACACTGAAGCTTTCTTT.

This CDR3 reads CAWSVPFGAAAIGDYGYTF. The DNA for the CDR3 is TGTGCCTGGAGTGTACCTTTTGGAGCCGCGGCGATCGGGGACTATGGCTACACCTTC. The rearrangement links TRBV30 to TRBJ1-2; D remains ambiguous. The V gene's germline CDR1 is GTSNPN and CDR2 SVGIG (reference sequence). This CDR3 comprises 19 residues. V was pared by 0 bases and J by 3 bases, with 26 bases between.

This clone was seen only a few times. This rearrangement joins TRBV6-2 or TRBV6-3 to TRBJ2-2; TRBD1 agrees at 9 bases. The CDR3 spans 14 residues. Per germline, CDR1 MNHEY and CDR2 SVGEGT. The V segment lost 5 bases and the J segment 10 bases; nucleotides outside the gene matches: 8. The CDR3 coding sequence is TGTGCCAGCAGTCCGGGGACAGGGCTGCTGGAGCTGTTTTTT. It translates to CASSPGTGLLELFF.

V gene TRBV11-2 combines with J gene TRBJ2-7, with TRBD2 identical over 15 bases. Trimming took 5 bases from V and 3 from J; bases not matched to a gene: 8. The CDR3 has 17 residues. Per the germline V gene, CDR1 is SGHAT and CDR2 is FQNNGV. CDR3 sequence: CASSENGLAGGFYEQYF. The CDR3 nucleotides are TGTGCCAGCAGCGAAAATGGACTAGCGGGAGGGTTCTACGAGCAGTACTTC.

This clone was seen only a few times. The junction does not match germline at one end; this may be a read error. The gene calls are TRBV12-3 or TRBV12-4 and TRBJ2-7, with D possibly called TRBD1 or TRBD2 (5 bases each). The CDR3 sequence is 13 residues long. CDR3 sequence: CASRRDRGYDQYF. The CDR3, as DNA: TGTGCCAGCAGAAGGGACCGCGGCTACGATCAGTACTTC.

This clone was picked up a small number of times. The chain links TRBV28 to TRBJ1-2; possible D gene TRBD1, 5 bases. V gave up 3 bases and J gave up 4 bases, with 9 bases separating them. Germline CDR1 and CDR2: MDHEN and SYDVKM. The CDR3 loop spans 13 amino acids. This CDR3 is CASSLAGSYGYTF. In nucleotides, the CDR3 is TGTGCCAGCAGTTTGGCAGGGAGCTATGGCTACACCTTC.

The chain carries TRBV20-1 and TRBJ2-7; D is possibly TRBD1 (6 bases). Germline V gene sequence: CDR1 DFQATT, CDR2 SNEGSKA (reference sequence). V was pared by 7 bases and J by 1 base, with 14 bases between. The CDR3 totals 13 residues. The CDR3 reads CSVLSGHSYEQYF. DNA of the CDR3: TGCAGTGTACTTTCGGGACATTCCTACGAGCAGTACTTC.

This clone was detected a few times. J is TRBJ2-7 and V is TRBV28; 7 bases are a match to TRBD2. There are 15 residues in the CDR3. J gave up 4 bases and V 6 bases, and 12 bases lay outside the gene matches. From germline, CDR1 is MDHEN and CDR2 SYDVKM. The CDR3 here is CASSPSLGGGYEQYF. The CDR3, as DNA: TGTGCCAGCAGCCCCTCACTTGGGGGGGGGTACGAGCAGTACTTC.

The V call is TRBV11-2, the J call TRBJ2-1, with D unclear. Germline CDR1 is SGHAT and CDR2 is FQNNGV. This CDR3 contains 11 residues. Trimming pared 4 bases from V and 13 bases from J, leaving 11 bases between. The CDR3 reads CASSYRITQFF. The CDR3 nucleotides read TGTGCCAGCAGCTATCGTATCACTCAGTTCTTC. Full variable domain (remainder filled in from reference TRBV11-2 and TRBJ2-1): EAGVAQSPRYKIIEKRQSVAFWCNPISGHATLYWYQQILGQGPKLLIQFQNNGVVDDSQLPKDRFSAERLKGVDSTLKIQPAKLEDSAVYLCASSYRITQFFGPGTRLTVL.